This T cell receptor beta chain was captured by sequencing in a study of T cells in Graves' hyperthyroidism and ophthalmopathy. Researchers amplified the TCR beta CDR3 regions from RNA transcripts. HTBI primers drove first-round RT-PCR of the TCR CDR3. In TCRdb, the multiplex PCR reads were re-called with MiXCR into one record per CDR3 protein. This table has 490,000 or so distinct CDR3 sequences, approximately 20% appearing once. CDR3 length equals 15 residues. The V gene's germline CDR1 is LGHNA and CDR2 YNFKEQ. The V segment lost 4 bases and the J segment 2 bases; nucleotides outside the gene matches: 5. Only a few counts were recorded for this clonotype.

Sample: blood. The receptor was derived from a man between 40 and 49 years old with Graves' ophthalmopathy. The rearrangement uses TRBV4-2 and TRBJ2-3; 8 nucleotides align to TRBD2. This chain's CDR3 is CASSPRGDLTDTQYF. The CDR3 DNA reads as TGTGCCAGCAGCCCGCGGGGGGACCTCACAGATACGCAGTATTTT.